This TCR beta chain was sequenced for a study of cytomegalovirus exposure and HLA in healthy donors. In the PCR, 60 Vbeta and 13 Jbeta primers were used. Per the authors' pipeline: As a later analysis found, there were around 86 million unique TCR beta chains, of which 8.5 million to 14 million were shared. Sequencing was performed with immunoSEQ multiplex PCR; in TCRdb, only in-frame clones are kept and a portion is missing. The DNA gave D and trimming, while V, J and clone size come from that table. This repertoire shows 150,000 to 200,000 clones, 68% found once; its top ten account for approximately 1.5%. About this clone itself: Its antigen is currently unknown.

Study-wide results and limits: A few of the chains that were CMV-associated were confirmed in vitro to be specific for CMV antigens.

Every donor was a healthy person donating bone marrow. This receptor was identified in a man aged 50 to 60 in good health and CMV-seronegative. Sequenced sample: PBMCs.

The CDR3 nucleotides are TGCGCCAGCAGCTTCGGAGGAGGGAATCGTTACGAGCAGTACTTC. As protein: CASSFGGGNRYEQYF. The V gene is TRBV5-1, the J gene TRBJ2-7; tentatively, D is TRBD2 (6 bases). The CDR3 has 15 amino acids. In germline, CDR1 is SGHRS, CDR2 YFSETQ. The V end lost 2 bases, the J end lost 4 bases, and 16 bases lay between the germline ends.